This TCR beta chain was observed in a study of blood T cell repertoires in COVID-19. Background on the study: Acute and convalescent COVID-19 specimens originated in the United States, Italy and Spain. T cells, B-cell-depleted T cells, or PBMCs provided the cDNA or gDNA that served as material.

With 6 bases clipped from V and 0 bases from J, the junction kept 8 bases outside the gene matches. The CDR3 totals 16 residues. In germline, CDR1 is LNHDA, CDR2 SQIVND (reference sequence). Per the study methods: Quantification of nucleated cells was approximated via reference gene primer amplification. TCRdb's copy holds only in-frame clones and misses some; the assay was immunoSEQ multiplex PCR. V, J and clone size were drawn from that table, and D and trimming were deduced from the DNA. The table lists about 140,000 clones, 85% to 90% of them singletons. V and J are TRBV19 and TRBJ1-5; TRBD1 matches at 7 bases. This sequence was found in a woman aged 55-70 years with active COVID-19. Sample: peripheral blood. CDR3 sequence: CASREGAYISNQPQHF. CDR3 coding DNA: TGTGCCAGTAGGGAGGGGGCATACATTAGCAATCAGCCCCAGCATTTT.